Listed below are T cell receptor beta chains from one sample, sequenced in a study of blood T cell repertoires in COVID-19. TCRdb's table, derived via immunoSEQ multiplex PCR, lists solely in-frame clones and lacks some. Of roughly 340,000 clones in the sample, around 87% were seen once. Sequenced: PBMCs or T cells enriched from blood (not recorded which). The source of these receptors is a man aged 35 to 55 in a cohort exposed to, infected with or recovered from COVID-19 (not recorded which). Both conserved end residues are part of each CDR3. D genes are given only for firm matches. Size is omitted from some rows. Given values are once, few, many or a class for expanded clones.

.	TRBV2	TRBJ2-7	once	TGTGCCAGCAATTTGGGAGAGACTTACGAGCAGTACTTC	CASNLGETYEQYF
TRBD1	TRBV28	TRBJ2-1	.	TGTGCCAGCAGTCCTCCGGGACAGACCTACAATGAGCAGTTCTTC	CASSPPGQTYNEQFF
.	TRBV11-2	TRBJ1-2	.	TGTGCCAGCAGCAGAAATGCAGGGAAACTCGACTATGGCTACACCTTC	CASSRNAGKLDYGYTF
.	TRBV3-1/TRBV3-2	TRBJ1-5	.	TGTGCCAGCAGCCAAGATTTAGTAAGGGCGGGTCAGCCCCAGCATTTT	CASSQDLVRAGQPQHF
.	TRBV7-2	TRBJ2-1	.	TGTGCCAGCAGCTTTGTCAGAAACAATGAGCAGTTCTTC	CASSFVRNNEQFF
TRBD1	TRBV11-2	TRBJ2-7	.	TGTGCCAGCAGCCTGCAGGGGGCCTACGAGCAGTACTTC	CASSLQGAYEQYF
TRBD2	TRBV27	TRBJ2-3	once	TGTGCCAGCAGTTTAGCGGGAGGGGTTGAGGCAGATACGCAGTATTTT	CASSLAGGVEADTQYF
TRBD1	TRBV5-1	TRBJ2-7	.	TGCGCCAGCAGCCCGGCTGGGCAGGGGGCGCCCGGTGCCGCCGAGCAGTACTTC	CASSPAGQGAPGAAEQYF
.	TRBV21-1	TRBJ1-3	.	TGTGCCAGCAGCAAGATCGGACATATTTCCTCCTTTTTCGACGGAAACACCATATATTTT	CASSKIGHISSFFDGNTIYF
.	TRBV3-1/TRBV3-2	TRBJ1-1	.	TGTGCCAGCAGCCGGCCTCACGAAGCTTTCTTT	CASSRPHEAFF
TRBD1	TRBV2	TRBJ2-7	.	TGTGCCGGCAGACAGGGCTACGAGCAGTACTTC	CAGRQGYEQYF
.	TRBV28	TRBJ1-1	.	TGTGCCAGCAGTTTGGGGACACGTTTGAACACTGAAGCTTTCTTT	CASSLGTRLNTEAFF
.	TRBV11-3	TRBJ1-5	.	TGTGCCAGCAGCGGAGGACAGTTAATGGGCAATCAGCCCCAGCATTTT	CASSGGQLMGNQPQHF
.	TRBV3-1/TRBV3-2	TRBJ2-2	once	TGTGCCAGCAGCTTTGGACAGAACGCGAACACCGGGGAGCTGTTTTTT	CASSFGQNANTGELFF
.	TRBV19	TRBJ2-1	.	TGTGCCAGTAGTCCTCCCGGGATCGATGAGCAGTTCTTC	CASSPPGIDEQFF
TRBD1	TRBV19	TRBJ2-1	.	TGTGCCAGTAGTGACAGGGGGTATGGTTATGAGCAGTTCTTC	CASSDRGYGYEQFF
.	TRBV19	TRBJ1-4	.	TGTGCCAGTAGTATGTCACAGGGCCCAACTAATGAAAAACTGTTTTTT	CASSMSQGPTNEKLFF
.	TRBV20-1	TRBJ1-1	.	TGCAGTGCTAGAGGTAGTCCCGAAGCTTTCTTT	CSARGSPEAFF
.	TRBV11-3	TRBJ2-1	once	TGTGCCAGCAGCTTAGATTTCGCGGGAAGCATCCACAATGAGCAGTTCTTC	CASSLDFAGSIHNEQFF
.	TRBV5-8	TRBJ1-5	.	TGTGCCAGCAGCTGGAGGGGTAGCAATCAGCCCCAGCATTTT	CASSWRGSNQPQHF
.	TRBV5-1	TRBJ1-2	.	TGCGCCAGCAGCCTCAGCGACAGGAGCAATGGCTACACCTTC	CASSLSDRSNGYTF
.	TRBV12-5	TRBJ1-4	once	TGTGCTAGTGGTTTGCCAACACACGGCGGTGAAAAACTGTTTTTT	CASGLPTHGGEKLFF
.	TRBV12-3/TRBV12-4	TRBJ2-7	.	TGTGCCAGCAGTTATGGGAGTGGCGGCGAGCAGTACTTC	CASSYGSGGEQYF
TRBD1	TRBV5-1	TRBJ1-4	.	TGCGCCAGCAGCCGCCACGCCGGGGACAGGGGGAATGAAAAACTGTTTTTT	CASSRHAGDRGNEKLFF
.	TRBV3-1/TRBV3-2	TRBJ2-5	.	TGTGCCAGCGCGTCCTCGGAGACCCAGTACTTC	CASASSETQYF
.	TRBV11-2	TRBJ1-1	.	TGTGCCAGCAGCTTAGCCTCCCTTGAAGCTTTCTTT	CASSLASLEAFF
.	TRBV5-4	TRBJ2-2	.	TGTGCCAGCAGCTTGGCCGAAAGGGGAGGCACCGGGGAGCTGTTTTTT	CASSLAERGGTGELFF
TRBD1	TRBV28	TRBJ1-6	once	TGTGCCAGCAGTTTTGGCAGGGGGGCTTCACCCCTCCACTTT	CASSFGRGASPLHF
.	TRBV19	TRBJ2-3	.	TGTGCCAGTAGTATTCGGACTGTGGCAGATACGCAGTATTTT	CASSIRTVADTQYF
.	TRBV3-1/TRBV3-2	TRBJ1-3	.	TGTGCCAGCAGCCTTCTGGGGGCAAACACCATATATTTT	CASSLLGANTIYF
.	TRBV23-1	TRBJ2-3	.	TGCGCCAGCAGTCAATCCGGGGGAGATACGCAGTATTTT	CASSQSGGDTQYF
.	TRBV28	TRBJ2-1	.	TGTGCCAGCAGTTCCCCTAAGGCTAGCTCCTACAATGAGCAGTTCTTC	CASSSPKASSYNEQFF
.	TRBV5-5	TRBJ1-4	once	TGTGCCAGCAGCTTGGTCGGTACAACTAATGAAAAACTGTTTTTT	CASSLVGTTNEKLFF
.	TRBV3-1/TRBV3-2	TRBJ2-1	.	TGTGCCAGCAGCCAAGAGGGGCTTGGTGACAATGAGCAGTTCTTC	CASSQEGLGDNEQFF